These 24 T cell receptor beta chains came from one sample sequenced in a study of beta chain features in type 1 diabetes. Findings of the study overall: In all four CD4+ subsets, TCRB CDR3 length was significantly, moderately reduced in type 1 diabetes.

Of the isolated RNA, all was reverse transcribed, and so the sequenced material was expressed TCRB transcripts. Profiled with immunoSEQ multiplex PCR; TCRdb holds only in-frame clones, not every one. Of 600,000 or so clones listed, around 12% are singletons. These receptors' antigens are unknown. The sequenced material came from naive CD4+ T cells from blood. The source is a young man with type 1 diabetes.

This clone was seen a few times. The chain is built from TRBV5-1 and TRBJ2-1; D is undetermined. The V end was cut by 5 bases, the J end by 5 bases, with 5 bases between. Per the germline V gene, CDR1 is SGHRS and CDR2 is YFSETQ. This CDR3 contains 11 residues. The CDR3 DNA sequence: TGCGCCAGCAGTGGAGACAATGAGCAGTTCTTC. Translated, it gives CASSGDNEQFF.

This clone appeared a few times. J is TRBJ1-1 and V is TRBV19; tentative D call: TRBD1 (5 bases). The CDR3 totals 13 residues. Germline V gene lookup returns CDR1 LNHDA and CDR2 SQIVND (reference sequence). V was cut by 9 bases and J by 0 bases, with 11 bases left in between. In nucleotides, the CDR3 is TGTGCCAGCCGCAGACAGCTGAACACTGAAGCTTTCTTT. Translating it yields CASRRQLNTEAFF.

The V gene is TRBV4-3, the J gene TRBJ2-7; 11 nucleotides agree with TRBD1. Germline V lookup: CDR1 LGHNA, CDR2 YSLEER. The length of the CDR3 is 15 residues. With V trimmed by 3 bases and J by 2 bases, 3 bases remained unmatched. CDR3 DNA: TGCGCCAGCAGCCAGGGGGGACAGGGGGCCTACGAGCAGTACTTC. This sequence encodes CASSQGGQGAYEQYF.

The sample holds a few counts of this clone. The V gene is TRBV7-9, the J gene TRBJ1-2, with D perhaps TRBD1 (5 bases). Per germline, CDR1 SEHNR and CDR2 FQNEAQ (reference sequence). This CDR3 region has 12 residues. V dropped 4 bases and J dropped 4 bases, with 7 bases sitting between them. In DNA, the CDR3 is TGTGCCAGCAGCTCCGACAGCTATGGCTACACCTTC. As protein: CASSSDSYGYTF.

This clone was seen a few times. Other DNA sequences in the sample encode the same CDR3. V and J are TRBV11-2 and TRBJ2-1; 8 nucleotides match TRBD1. CDR1 SGHAT and CDR2 FQNNGV come from the germline V gene. CDR3 length: 14 residues. The V segment lost 3 bases and the J segment 3 bases; nucleotides outside the gene matches: 1. This CDR3 is CASSLGQVYNEQFF. In nucleotides, the CDR3 is TGTGCCAGCAGCTTGGGACAGGTCTACAATGAGCAGTTCTTC.

This clone was recorded a few times. J is TRBJ2-3 and V is TRBV30; D is possibly TRBD1 or TRBD2 (6 bases each). Germline V gives CDR1 GTSNPN, CDR2 SVGIG (reference sequence). The CDR3 length is 14 residues. Deletions cut 5 bases from V and 3 bases from J, with 15 bases between. CDR3 in DNA: TGTGCCTGGTCCGAGGGGGGCGGGACAGATACGCAGTATTTT. Protein sequence: CAWSEGGGTDTQYF.

This clone was counted a few times. This sequence joins TRBV2 and TRBJ2-7; D remains ambiguous. CDR3 length: 11 residues. Germline values: CDR1 SNHLY, CDR2 FYNNEI. V dropped 5 bases and J dropped 3 bases, with 5 bases sitting between them. CDR3 nucleotide sequence: TGTGCCAGCAGTAACGTCTACGAGCAGTACTTC. It encodes CASSNVYEQYF.

The chain has TRBV9 and TRBJ2-2; D is uncertain. Germline-derived CDR1 and CDR2 are SGDLS and YYNGEE. Trimming shortened V by 0 bases and J by 4 bases, and 10 bases separated the two germline ends. This CDR3 is 15 amino acids long. The CDR3 DNA is TGTGCCAGCAGCGTAGCGGTGTACTTCACCGGGGAGCTGTTTTTT. This translates into CASSVAVYFTGELFF.

The count of this clone is one. V gene TRBV2 combines with J gene TRBJ2-6, with D possibly being TRBD1 (7 bases). The germline V and J ends were trimmed by 5 bases and 0 bases, with 14 bases remaining between them. The CDR3 runs 17 residues. CDR1 is SNHLY and CDR2 is FYNNEI in the germline V gene. CDR3 amino acids: CASSSRRGRSGANVLTF. For the CDR3, the DNA is TGTGCCAGCAGTAGTCGGAGGGGGCGCTCTGGGGCCAACGTCCTGACTTTC.

The chain uses TRBV11-2 and TRBJ1-5; D gene ambiguous. In germline, CDR1 is SGHAT, CDR2 FQNNGV. CDR3 length: 13 residues. V lost 7 bases and J 3 bases, leaving 10 bases between the germline ends. The CDR3 nucleotides read TGTGCCAGCACCGCCCAAAACAATCAGCCCCAGCATTTT. Residues: CASTAQNNQPQHF.

The rearrangement links TRBV10-3 to TRBJ1-2, with D unresolved. V lost 10 bases and J lost 0, with 12 bases in between. CDR1 and CDR2 from the germline V gene are ENHRY and SYGVKD. The length of the CDR3 is 13 residues. This chain's CDR3 is CASTQDSNYGYTF. In DNA, the CDR3 is TGTGCCAGCACACAAGATTCTAACTATGGCTACACCTTC.

V gene TRBV4-3 combines with J gene TRBJ1-2; D is unclear. This CDR3 comprises 16 residues. Deletions cut 0 bases from V and 4 bases from J, with 15 bases between. Looked up from germline, CDR1 is LGHNA and CDR2 is YSLEER. CDR3 in amino acids: CASSQDLALPLYGYTF. The DNA for the CDR3 is TGCGCCAGCAGCCAAGATTTAGCGCTACCCCTCTATGGCTACACCTTC.

A few counts support this clone. The chain combines TRBV18 with TRBJ1-1; D is ambiguous. V was pared by 4 bases and J by 7 bases, with 16 bases between. This CDR3 is 14 amino acids long. Germline V gives CDR1 KGHSH, CDR2 LQKENI. DNA of the CDR3: TGTGCCAGCTCACGGGCCCGGGAACGGGGTGAAGCTTTCTTT. This translates into CASSRARERGEAFF. The variable domain in full, completed from reference TRBV18 and TRBJ1-1, reads NAGVMQNPRHLVRRRGQEARLRCSPMKGHSHVYWYRQLPEEGLKFMVYLQKENIIDESGMPKERFSAEFPKEGPSILRIQQVVRGDSAAYFCASSRARERGEAFFGQGTRLTVV.

This clone came up a few times. The chain recombines TRBV25-1 with TRBJ2-1, with D perhaps TRBD1 or TRBD2 (5 bases each). The length of the CDR3 is 15 residues. Germline V gene lookup returns CDR1 MGHDK and CDR2 SYGVNS. V was clipped by 0 bases and J by 0 bases, with 6 bases between them. The CDR3 loop reads CASSEYGGSYNEQFF. In DNA, the CDR3 is TGTGCCAGCAGTGAATATGGGGGCTCCTACAATGAGCAGTTCTTC.

This clone was seen more than once but under ten times. This sequence joins TRBV5-1 and TRBJ1-2, with a tentative D call TRBD1 (6 bases). Trimming left V 4 bases short and J 6 bases short, with 19 bases between. The CDR3 has 15 amino acids. CDR1 is SGHRS and CDR2 is YFSETQ in the germline V gene. CDR3 loop: CASSVSIHREDGYTF. The CDR3, as DNA: TGCGCCAGCAGCGTGTCAATCCACAGGGAGGATGGCTACACCTTC.

This rearrangement joins TRBV7-3 to TRBJ1-6; tentatively, D is TRBD1 (5 bases). The V gene's germline CDR1 is SGHTA and CDR2 FQGTGA. Deletions cut 2 bases from V and 8 bases from J, with 13 bases between. This CDR3 has 15 amino acids. CDR3 loop: CASSLLAGQDSPLHF. DNA for the CDR3: TGTGCCAGCAGCTTACTAGCCGGACAAGATTCACCCCTCCACTTT.

Comments on this clone: One end of the junction varies from germline; a read error may be responsible. CDR3 bases: TGTGCCAGCAGCTTAGGGGCGTTAGTAGCCTTC. It encodes CASSLGALVAF. The chain combines TRBV7-2 with TRBJ1-2; D gene ambiguous. This CDR3 spans 11 amino acids. Germline CDR1 is SGHTA and CDR2 is FQGNSA.

This clone was seen a few times. The chain recombines TRBV15 with TRBJ1-1, with 11 bases identical to TRBD1. In germline, CDR1 is LNHNV, CDR2 YYDKDF (reference sequence). The CDR3 spans 16 residues. V gave up 1 base and J gave up 6 bases; unmatched junction bases: 7. This CDR3 reads CATSRVRDRGTAEAFF. CDR3 sequence (DNA): TGTGCCACCAGCAGAGTCCGGGACAGGGGGACCGCTGAAGCTTTCTTT.

This clone turned up a few times. The rearrangement uses TRBV6-5 and TRBJ1-1; tentatively, D is TRBD1 (5 bases). The CDR3 length is 12 residues. V lost 6 bases, J lost 7 bases, and 12 bases lay in between. In germline, CDR1 is MNHEY, CDR2 SVGAGI. The CDR3 DNA is TGTGCCAGCAGCAAGGGGCAGGTTGAAGCTTTCTTT. Amino acid sequence: CASSKGQVEAFF.

The J gene is TRBJ1-3, the V gene TRBV4-3; no reliable D call. The CDR3 consists of 16 residues. With 1 base removed from V and 0 bases from J, the gap between germline ends came to 10 bases. Germline values: CDR1 LGHNA, CDR2 YSLEER. CDR3 sequence reads: CASSQGVVSSGNTIYF. CDR3 coding DNA: TGCGCCAGCAGCCAAGGAGTGGTGAGCTCTGGAAACACCATATATTTT.

The J gene is TRBJ2-7, the V gene TRBV11-3; 9 bases fit TRBD1. Looked up from germline, CDR1 is SGHNT and CDR2 is YENEEA. This CDR3 contains 15 residues. V shed 0 bases, J shed 6 bases, and the junction held 6 bases outside the gene matches. CDR3 in DNA: TGTGCCAGCAGCTTAGAACAGGGGGCGCTTCGCGAGCAGTACTTC. It codes for CASSLEQGALREQYF.

There are a few counts of this clone. The chain links TRBV6-5 to TRBJ1-1; no firm D call. This CDR3 contains 13 residues. The V gene lost 5 bases and the J gene lost 1 base, with 8 bases spanning the gap. Germline V CDR1 and CDR2: MNHEY, SVGAGI. As DNA, the CDR3 is TGTGCCAGCAGTGAGACGGGGAACACTGAAGCTTTCTTT. Its translation: CASSETGNTEAFF.

The rearrangement uses TRBV14 and TRBJ2-7; D ambiguous. Germline CDR1 is SGHDN and CDR2 is FVKESK. The CDR3 length is 14 residues. Trimming took 4 bases from V and 2 from J, leaving 12 bases between them. The CDR3 here is CASSPSGFTYEQYF. In nucleotides, the CDR3 is TGTGCCAGCAGCCCGTCCGGGTTTACCTACGAGCAGTACTTC.

The chain links TRBV30 to TRBJ2-3; either TRBD1 or TRBD2 may supply D (5 bases each). V lost 4 bases and J lost 1, with 12 bases in between. CDR1 and CDR2 from the germline V gene are GTSNPN and SVGIG (reference sequence). CDR3 length: 14 amino acids. The CDR3 here is CAWNPGTGTDTQYF. The CDR3 DNA follows: TGTGCCTGGAACCCCGGGACCGGCACAGATACGCAGTATTTT.